This T cell receptor beta chain was documented in a study of cytomegalovirus exposure and HLA in healthy donors. PCR employed 60 Vbeta and 13 Jbeta primers. Profiled with immunoSEQ multiplex PCR; TCRdb holds only in-frame clones, not every one. This table has roughly 100,000 clones, more than 60% appearing once. Per germline, CDR1 MGHRA and CDR2 YSYEKL. V was shortened by 1 base and J by 3 bases, with 15 bases between the two germline ends. CDR3 length equals 16 residues. J is TRBJ1-1 and V is TRBV4-1, with no clear D. The receptor was derived from a man aged 18 to 29 in good health and CMV-seropositive. The sequencing input was PBMCs. CDR3 sequence (DNA): TGCGCCAGCAGCCAAGTCGTTGTCGGTCTGGACACTGAAGCTTTCTTT. This gives the protein CASSQVVVGLDTEAFF.